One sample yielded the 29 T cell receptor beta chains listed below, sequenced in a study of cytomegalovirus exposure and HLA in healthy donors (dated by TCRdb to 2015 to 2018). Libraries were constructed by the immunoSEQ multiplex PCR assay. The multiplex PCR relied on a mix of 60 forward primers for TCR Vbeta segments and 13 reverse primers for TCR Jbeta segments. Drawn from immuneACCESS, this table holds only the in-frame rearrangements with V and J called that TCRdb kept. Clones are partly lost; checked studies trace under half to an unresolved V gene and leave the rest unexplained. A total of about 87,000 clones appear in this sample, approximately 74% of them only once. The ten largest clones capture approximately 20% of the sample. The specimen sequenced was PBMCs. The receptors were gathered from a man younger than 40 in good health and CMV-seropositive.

The CDR3 region is CASSPPGTTNYEQYF. DNA of the CDR3: TGTGCCAGCAGCCCCCCCGGGACTACAAACTACGAGCAGTACTTC. V is TRBV7-8 and J is TRBJ2-7; 7 bases map to TRBD2. The germline V gene has CDR1 SGHVS and CDR2 FQNEAQ. Trimming took 5 bases from V and 3 from J; bases not matched to a gene: 10. The CDR3 is made up of 15 amino acids.

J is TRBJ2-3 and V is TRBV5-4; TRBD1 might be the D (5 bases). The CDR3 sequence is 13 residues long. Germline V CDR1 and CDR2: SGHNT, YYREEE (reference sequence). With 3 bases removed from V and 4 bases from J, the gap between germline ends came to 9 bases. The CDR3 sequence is CASSSQGSDTQYF. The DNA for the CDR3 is TGTGCCAGCAGCTCCCAGGGTTCAGATACGCAGTATTTT.

This CDR3 is CASSLDGNSYEQYF. CDR3 nucleotides: TGTGCCAGCAGCTTGGACGGGAACTCCTACGAGCAGTACTTC. V is TRBV5-5 and J is TRBJ2-7, with D possibly TRBD2 on 5 matching bases. V shed 0 bases and J shed 0 bases, with 7 bases lying between them. This CDR3 has 14 residues. Per germline, CDR1 SGHKS and CDR2 YYEKEE (reference sequence). Combining the CDR3 with reference TRBV5-5 and TRBJ2-7 gives the whole variable domain DAGVTQSPTHLIKTRGQQVTLRCSPISGHKSVSWYQQVLGQGPQFIFQYYEKEERGRGNFPDRFSARQFPNYSSELNVNALLLGDSALYLCASSLDGNSYEQYFGPGTRLTVT.

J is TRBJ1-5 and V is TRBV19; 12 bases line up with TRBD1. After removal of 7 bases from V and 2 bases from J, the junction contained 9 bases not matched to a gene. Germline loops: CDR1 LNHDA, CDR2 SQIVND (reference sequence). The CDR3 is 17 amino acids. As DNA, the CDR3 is TGTGCCAGTAACCGGGACAGGGGGCCGGGGGGCAATCAGCCCCAGCATTTT. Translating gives CASNRDRGPGGNQPQHF.

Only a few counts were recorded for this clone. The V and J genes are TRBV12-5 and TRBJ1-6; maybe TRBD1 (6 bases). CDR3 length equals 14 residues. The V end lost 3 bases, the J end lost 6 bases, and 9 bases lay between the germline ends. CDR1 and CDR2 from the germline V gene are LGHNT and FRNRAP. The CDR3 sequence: CASGFGQLNSPLHF. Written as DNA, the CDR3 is TGTGCTAGTGGTTTTGGACAGCTTAATTCACCCCTCCACTTT. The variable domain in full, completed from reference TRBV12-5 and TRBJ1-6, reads DARVTQTPRHKVTEMGQEVTMRCQPILGHNTVFWYRQTMMQGLELLAYFRNRAPLDDSGMPKDRFSAEMPDATLATLKIQPSEPRDSAVYFCASGFGQLNSPLHFGNGTRLTVT.

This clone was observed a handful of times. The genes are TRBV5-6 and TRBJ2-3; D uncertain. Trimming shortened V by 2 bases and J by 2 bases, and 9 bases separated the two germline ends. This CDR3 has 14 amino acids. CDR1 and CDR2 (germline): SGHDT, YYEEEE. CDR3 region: CASSLQRTTDTQYF. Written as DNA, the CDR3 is TGTGCCAGCAGCTTACAAAGAACCACAGATACGCAGTATTTT.

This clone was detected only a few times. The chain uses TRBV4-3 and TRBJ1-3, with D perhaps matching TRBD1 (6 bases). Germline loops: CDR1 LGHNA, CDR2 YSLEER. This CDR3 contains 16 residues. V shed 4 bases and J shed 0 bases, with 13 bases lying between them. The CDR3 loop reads CASSPEGGLSGNTIYF. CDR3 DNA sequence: TGCGCCAGCAGCCCGGAGGGGGGGCTCTCTGGAAACACCATATATTTT.

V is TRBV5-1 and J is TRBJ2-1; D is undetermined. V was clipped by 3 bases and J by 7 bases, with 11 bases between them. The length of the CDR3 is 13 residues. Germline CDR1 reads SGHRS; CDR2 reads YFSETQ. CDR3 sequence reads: CASSSSTLNEQFF. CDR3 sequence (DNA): TGCGCCAGCAGCTCCTCGACTCTTAATGAGCAGTTCTTC.

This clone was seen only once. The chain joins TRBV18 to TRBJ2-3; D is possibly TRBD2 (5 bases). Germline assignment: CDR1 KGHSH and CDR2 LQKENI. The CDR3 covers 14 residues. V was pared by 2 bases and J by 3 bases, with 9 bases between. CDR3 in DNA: TGTGCCAGCTCACCAGGCGAGCGGACAGATACGCAGTATTTT. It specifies CASSPGERTDTQYF.

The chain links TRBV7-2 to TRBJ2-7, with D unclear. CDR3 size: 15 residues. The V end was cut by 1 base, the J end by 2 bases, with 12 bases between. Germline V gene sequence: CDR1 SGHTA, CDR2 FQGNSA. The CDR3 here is CASSLDDAGPYEQYF. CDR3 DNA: TGTGCCAGCAGCTTAGACGATGCAGGCCCCTACGAGCAGTACTTC.

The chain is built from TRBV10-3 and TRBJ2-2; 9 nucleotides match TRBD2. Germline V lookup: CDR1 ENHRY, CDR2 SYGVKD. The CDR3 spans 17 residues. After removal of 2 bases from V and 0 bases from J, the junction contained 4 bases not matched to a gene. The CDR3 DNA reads TGTGCCATCAGTGAGCGGGGCGGGAGGGCGAACACCGGGGAGCTGTTTTTT. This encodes CAISERGGRANTGELFF.

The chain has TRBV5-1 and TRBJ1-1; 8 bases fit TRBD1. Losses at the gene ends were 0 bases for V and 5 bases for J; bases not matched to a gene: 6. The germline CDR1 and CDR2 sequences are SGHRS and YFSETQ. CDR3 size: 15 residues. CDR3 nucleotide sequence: TGCGCCAGCAGCTTGGCCCAGGGGGCGTTGACTGAAGCTTTCTTT. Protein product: CASSLAQGALTEAFF.

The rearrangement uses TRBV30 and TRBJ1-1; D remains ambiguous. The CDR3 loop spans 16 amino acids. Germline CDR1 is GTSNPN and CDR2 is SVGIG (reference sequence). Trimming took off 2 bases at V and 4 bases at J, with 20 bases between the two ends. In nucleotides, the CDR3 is TGTGCCTGGAGTAAGCGGAGGCTACCCGAGGGCACTGAAGCTTTCTTT. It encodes CAWSKRRLPEGTEAFF.

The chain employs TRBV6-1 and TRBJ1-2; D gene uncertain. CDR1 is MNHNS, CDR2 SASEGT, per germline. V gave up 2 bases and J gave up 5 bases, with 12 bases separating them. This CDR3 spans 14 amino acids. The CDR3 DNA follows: TGTGCCAGCAGTGAACTCGGCGGGTTTTATGGCTACACCTTC. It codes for CASSELGGFYGYTF.

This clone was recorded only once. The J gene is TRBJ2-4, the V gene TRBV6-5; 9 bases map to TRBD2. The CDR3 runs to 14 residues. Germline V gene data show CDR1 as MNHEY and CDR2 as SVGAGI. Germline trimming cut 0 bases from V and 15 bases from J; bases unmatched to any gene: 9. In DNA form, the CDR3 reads TGTGCCAGCAGTTACTCGAATAGCGGGGGAACCTGGTACTTC. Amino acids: CASSYSNSGGTWYF.

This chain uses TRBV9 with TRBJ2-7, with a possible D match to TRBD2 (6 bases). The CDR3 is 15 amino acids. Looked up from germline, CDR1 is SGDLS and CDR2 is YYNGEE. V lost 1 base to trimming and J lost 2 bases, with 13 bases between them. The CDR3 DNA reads TGTGCCAGCAGCGTAAGTTGGGACTCAACCTACGAGCAGTACTTC. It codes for CASSVSWDSTYEQYF.

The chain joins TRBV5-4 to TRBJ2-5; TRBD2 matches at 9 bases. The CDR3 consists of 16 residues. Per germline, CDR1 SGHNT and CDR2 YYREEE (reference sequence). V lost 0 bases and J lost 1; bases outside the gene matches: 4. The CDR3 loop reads CASSLGLAGPQETQYF. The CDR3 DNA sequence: TGTGCCAGCAGCTTGGGGCTAGCGGGGCCCCAAGAGACCCAGTACTTC. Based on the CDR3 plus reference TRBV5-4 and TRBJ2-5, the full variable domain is ETGVTQSPTHLIKTRGQQVTLRCSSQSGHNTVSWYQQALGQGPQFIFQYYREEENGRGNFPPRFSGLQFPNYSSELNVNALELDDSALYLCASSLGLAGPQETQYFGPGTRLLVL.

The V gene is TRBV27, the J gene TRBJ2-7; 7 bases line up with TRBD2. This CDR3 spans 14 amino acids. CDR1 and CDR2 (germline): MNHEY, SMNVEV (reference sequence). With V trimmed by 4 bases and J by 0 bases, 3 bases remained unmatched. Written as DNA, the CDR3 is TGTGCCAGCAGTTGGGGGGGTAGCTCCTACGAGCAGTACTTC. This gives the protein CASSWGGSSYEQYF.

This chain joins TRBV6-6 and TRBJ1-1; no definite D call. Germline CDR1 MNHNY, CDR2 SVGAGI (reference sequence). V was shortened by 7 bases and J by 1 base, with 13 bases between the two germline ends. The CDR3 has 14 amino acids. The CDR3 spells CASTLSRGNTEAFF. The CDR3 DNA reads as TGTGCCAGCACCTTAAGCCGGGGGAACACTGAAGCTTTCTTT.

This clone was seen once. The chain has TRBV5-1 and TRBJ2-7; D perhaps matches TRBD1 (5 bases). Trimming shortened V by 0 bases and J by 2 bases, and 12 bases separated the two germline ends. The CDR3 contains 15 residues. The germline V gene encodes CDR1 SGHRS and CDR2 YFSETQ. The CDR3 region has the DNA TGCGCCAGCAGCTTGGCGCCGACAGTTACCTACGAGCAGTACTTC. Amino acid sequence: CASSLAPTVTYEQYF.

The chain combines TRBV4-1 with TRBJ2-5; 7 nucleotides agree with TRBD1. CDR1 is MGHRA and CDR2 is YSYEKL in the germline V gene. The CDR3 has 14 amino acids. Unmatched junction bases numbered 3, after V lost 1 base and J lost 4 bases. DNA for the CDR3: TGCGCCAGCAGCCAAGTAGAGGGGGCAGAGACCCAGTACTTC. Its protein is CASSQVEGAETQYF.

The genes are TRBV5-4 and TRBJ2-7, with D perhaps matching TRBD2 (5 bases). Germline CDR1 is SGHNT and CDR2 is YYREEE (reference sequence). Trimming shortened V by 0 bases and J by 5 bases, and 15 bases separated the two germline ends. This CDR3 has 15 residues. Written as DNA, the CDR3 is TGTGCCAGCAGCTTGGGACCCGGCATTAGCGACGAGCAGTACTTC. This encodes CASSLGPGISDEQYF. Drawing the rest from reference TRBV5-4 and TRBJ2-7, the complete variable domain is ETGVTQSPTHLIKTRGQQVTLRCSSQSGHNTVSWYQQALGQGPQFIFQYYREEENGRGNFPPRFSGLQFPNYSSELNVNALELDDSALYLCASSLGPGISDEQYFGPGTRLTVT.

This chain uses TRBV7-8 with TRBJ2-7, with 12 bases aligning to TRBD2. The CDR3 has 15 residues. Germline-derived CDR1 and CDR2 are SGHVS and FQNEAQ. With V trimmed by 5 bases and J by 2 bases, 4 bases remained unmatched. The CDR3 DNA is TGTGCCAGCAGCACCCGGACTAGCGGGACCTACGAGCAGTACTTC. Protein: CASSTRTSGTYEQYF.

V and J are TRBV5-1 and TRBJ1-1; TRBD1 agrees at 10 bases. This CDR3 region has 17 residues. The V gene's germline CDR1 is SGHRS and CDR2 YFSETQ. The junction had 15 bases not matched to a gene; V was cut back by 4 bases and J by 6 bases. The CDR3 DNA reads TGCGCCAGCAGCGCGGGACAGGGGTTTCAAGGGGGGTCTGAAGCTTTCTTT. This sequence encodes CASSAGQGFQGGSEAFF.

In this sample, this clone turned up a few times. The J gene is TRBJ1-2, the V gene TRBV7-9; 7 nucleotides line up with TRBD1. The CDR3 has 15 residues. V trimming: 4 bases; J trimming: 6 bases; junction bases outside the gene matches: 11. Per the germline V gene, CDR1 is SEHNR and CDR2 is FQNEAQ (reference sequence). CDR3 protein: CASSYIPTGFDGYTF. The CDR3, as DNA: TGTGCCAGCAGCTATATCCCGACAGGGTTCGATGGCTACACCTTC.

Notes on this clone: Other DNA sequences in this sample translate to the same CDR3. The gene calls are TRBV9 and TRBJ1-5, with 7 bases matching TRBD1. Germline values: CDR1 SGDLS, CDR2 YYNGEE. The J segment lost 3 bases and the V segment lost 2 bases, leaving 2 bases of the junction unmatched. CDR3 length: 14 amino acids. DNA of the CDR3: TGTGCCAGCAGCGTCGGGACAGACAATCAGCCCCAGCATTTT. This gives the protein CASSVGTDNQPQHF. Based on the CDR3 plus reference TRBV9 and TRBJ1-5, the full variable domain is DSGVTQTPKHLITATGQRVTLRCSPRSGDLSVYWYQQSLDQGLQFLIQYYNGEERAKGNILERFSAQQFPDLHSELNLSSLELGDSALYFCASSVGTDNQPQHFGDGTRLSIL.

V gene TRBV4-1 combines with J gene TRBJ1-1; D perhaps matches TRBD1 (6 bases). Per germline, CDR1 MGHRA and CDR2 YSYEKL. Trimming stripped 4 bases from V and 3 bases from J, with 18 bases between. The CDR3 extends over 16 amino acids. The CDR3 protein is CASSRTGTIGDTEAFF. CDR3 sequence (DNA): TGCGCCAGCAGCCGAACCGGGACAATCGGGGACACTGAAGCTTTCTTT.

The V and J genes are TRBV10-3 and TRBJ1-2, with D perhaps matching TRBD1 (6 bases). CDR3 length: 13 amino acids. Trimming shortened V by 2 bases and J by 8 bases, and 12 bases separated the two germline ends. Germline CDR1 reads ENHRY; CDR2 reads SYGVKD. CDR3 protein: CAISEETGGGYTF. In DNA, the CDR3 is TGTGCCATCAGTGAGGAGACAGGAGGCGGCTACACCTTC.

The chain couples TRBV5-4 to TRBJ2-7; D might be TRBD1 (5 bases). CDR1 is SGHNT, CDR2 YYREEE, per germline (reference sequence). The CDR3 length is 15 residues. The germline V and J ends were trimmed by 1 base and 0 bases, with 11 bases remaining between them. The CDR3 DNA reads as TGTGCCAGCAGCTTGTCAGGGATCCTCTCCTACGAGCAGTACTTC. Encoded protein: CASSLSGILSYEQYF.